The 11 T cell receptor beta chains presented below share a single source sample, sequenced in a study of blood T cell repertoires in COVID-19 (dated by TCRdb to about 2020). Libraries came from the immunoSEQ multiplex PCR assay. TCRdb obtained this table from immuneACCESS and retained in-frame rearrangements with V and J assigned. These tables miss some clones; where compared with another copy, unresolved V genes account for less than half of the shortfall, and the remainder is unexplained. For this sample the table gives more than 85,000 clones, of which approximately 89% were detected only once. Roughly 0.88% of the sample rests with the top ten. The specimen sequenced was peripheral blood. These receptors originate from a man between 60 and 75 years old with acute or convalescent COVID-19.

The chain carries TRBV9 and TRBJ1-1; tentative D call: TRBD1 (6 bases). V was pared by 3 bases and J by 5 bases, with 20 bases between. CDR1 and CDR2 (germline): SGDLS, YYNGEE. This CDR3 comprises 16 residues. CDR3 sequence (DNA): TGTGCCAGCAGCGCTGGGACAATGGGGCTGTGGACTGAAGCTTTCTTT. Protein: CASSAGTMGLWTEAFF.

This chain joins TRBV28 and TRBJ2-7, with 10 positions matching TRBD2. Germline V CDR1 and CDR2: MDHEN, SYDVKM. The ends lost 10 bases at V and 6 bases at J; junction bases unmatched: 15. This CDR3 contains 15 residues. This CDR3 reads CATTNPGLAIREQYF. CDR3 nucleotide sequence: TGTGCCACCACGAATCCGGGACTAGCGATCCGCGAGCAGTACTTC.

The chain uses TRBV15 and TRBJ1-1; tentative D call: TRBD1 (5 bases). Trimming stripped 0 bases from V and 11 bases from J, with 13 bases between. Germline V gene data show CDR1 as LNHNV and CDR2 as YYDKDF (reference sequence). The CDR3 totals 13 residues. CDR3 nucleotide sequence: TGTGCCACCAGCAGAGATAAGGGGCTCGGGGCTTTCTTT. The encoded protein is CATSRDKGLGAFF.

The chain combines TRBV2 with TRBJ2-1; TRBD2 is a possible D gene (6 bases). CDR3 length: 14 residues. Trimming shortened V by 7 bases and J by 9 bases, and 19 bases separated the two germline ends. Germline-derived CDR1 and CDR2 are SNHLY and FYNNEI. The CDR3 spells CASIGAGRKIEQFF. Here the CDR3 DNA reads TGTGCCAGCATAGGGGCGGGACGGAAGATTGAGCAGTTCTTC.

In DNA, the CDR3 is TGTGCCAGCAGCTTTTTCCCGGGTGGATCCTACAATGAGCAGTTCTTC. This gives the protein CASSFFPGGSYNEQFF. This chain links TRBV7-9 with TRBJ2-1, with unresolved D. Germline CDR1 reads SEHNR; CDR2 reads FQNEAQ (reference sequence). V lost 3 bases to trimming and J lost 1 base, with 13 bases between them. The CDR3 has 16 residues.

This chain joins TRBV24-1 and TRBJ2-3, with 12 positions matching TRBD2. The CDR3 covers 16 residues. Germline V gene lookup returns CDR1 KGHDR and CDR2 SFDVKD. The V gene end was trimmed by 3 bases and the J gene end by 6 bases; junction bases not matched to a gene: 6. CDR3 in DNA: TGTGCCACCAGTGATCCCGGGACTAGCGGGCTTGATACGCAGTATTTT. It translates to CATSDPGTSGLDTQYF.

This chain uses TRBV5-5 with TRBJ2-3; D might be TRBD1 (5 bases). The CDR3 extends over 15 amino acids. The V end was cut by 0 bases, the J end by 2 bases, with 10 bases between. CDR1 and CDR2 (germline): SGHKS, YYEKEE (reference sequence). The CDR3 loop is CASSLGGPNTDTQYF. CDR3 DNA: TGTGCCAGCAGCTTGGGGGGCCCTAACACAGATACGCAGTATTTT.

The gene calls are TRBV30 and TRBJ1-3; TRBD1 might be the D (5 bases). There are 15 residues in the CDR3. Trimming removed 1 base at V and 4 bases at J, with 14 bases between. Looked up from germline, CDR1 is GTSNPN and CDR2 is SVGIG (reference sequence). CDR3 sequence (DNA): TGTGCCTGGAGTGGCCCGACAGTGGAAGGAAACACCATATATTTT. Translated: CAWSGPTVEGNTIYF.

The rearrangement uses TRBV7-9 and TRBJ2-7; possible D gene TRBD2, 6 bases. The germline CDR1 and CDR2 sequences are SEHNR and FQNEAQ (reference sequence). V was clipped by 5 bases and J by 5 bases, with 16 bases between them. This CDR3 contains 14 residues. The CDR3 nucleotides read TGTGCCAGCAGCCCCCCCGGGGAGGCAGACGAGCAGTACTTC. This sequence encodes CASSPPGEADEQYF.

The chain uses TRBV25-1 and TRBJ1-1; TRBD1 is a possible D gene (6 bases). Germline lookup yields CDR1 MGHDK and CDR2 SYGVNS. CDR3 length: 14 residues. Trimming pared 6 bases from V and 0 bases from J, leaving 11 bases between. The CDR3 reads CASSLRDMNTEAFF. The CDR3 DNA follows: TGTGCCAGCAGCCTCAGGGACATGAACACTGAAGCTTTCTTT. Using reference TRBV25-1 and TRBJ1-1 for the parts outside the CDR3, the full variable domain is EADIYQTPRYLVIGTGKKITLECSQTMGHDKMYWYQQDPGMELHLIHYSYGVNSTEKGDLSSESTVSRIRTEHFPLTLESARPSHTSQYLCASSLRDMNTEAFFGQGTRLTVV.

The gene calls are TRBV19 and TRBJ2-1; 13 bases map to TRBD2. Germline lookup yields CDR1 LNHDA and CDR2 SQIVND (reference sequence). The CDR3 runs 15 residues. After removal of 7 bases from V and 5 bases from J, the junction contained 5 bases not matched to a gene. The CDR3 nucleotides are TGTGCCAGTACCACGGGACTAGCGGGACACAATGAGCAGTTCTTC. Encoded protein: CASTTGLAGHNEQFF.